This note documents a single TCR beta chain sequence. This record comes from a study of blood T cell repertoires in COVID-19. Overall study: The samples span acute and convalescent COVID-19 from the United States, Italy and Spain. Sources were T cells, B-cell-depleted T cells, or PBMCs; the material itself was cDNA or gDNA.

The V gene lost 3 bases and the J gene lost 8 bases, with 11 bases spanning the gap. This CDR3 region has 13 residues. Looked up from germline, CDR1 is SGHNT and CDR2 is YENEEA. Seattle's enrolled individuals joined amid active infection and were then monitored longitudinally. Original processing notes: Nucleated cell counts were estimated from reference gene primer amplification. Libraries were prepared by immunoSEQ multiplex PCR; TCRdb keeps only in-frame clonotypes and omits some of them. That table supplies the V and J calls and clone size; D and trimming were determined from the DNA. Of over 150,000 clones listed, 75% to 90% were seen once; the top ten hold around 8%.

This clonotype originated in a woman in her seventies with COVID-19, enrolled during active disease. The sequencing sample was made of peripheral blood. This chain uses TRBV11-3 with TRBJ2-1, with a tentative D call TRBD2 (6 bases). As DNA, the CDR3 is TGTGCCAGCAGCTTCACTAGCTCCCATGAGCAGTTCTTC. Protein product: CASSFTSSHEQFF.